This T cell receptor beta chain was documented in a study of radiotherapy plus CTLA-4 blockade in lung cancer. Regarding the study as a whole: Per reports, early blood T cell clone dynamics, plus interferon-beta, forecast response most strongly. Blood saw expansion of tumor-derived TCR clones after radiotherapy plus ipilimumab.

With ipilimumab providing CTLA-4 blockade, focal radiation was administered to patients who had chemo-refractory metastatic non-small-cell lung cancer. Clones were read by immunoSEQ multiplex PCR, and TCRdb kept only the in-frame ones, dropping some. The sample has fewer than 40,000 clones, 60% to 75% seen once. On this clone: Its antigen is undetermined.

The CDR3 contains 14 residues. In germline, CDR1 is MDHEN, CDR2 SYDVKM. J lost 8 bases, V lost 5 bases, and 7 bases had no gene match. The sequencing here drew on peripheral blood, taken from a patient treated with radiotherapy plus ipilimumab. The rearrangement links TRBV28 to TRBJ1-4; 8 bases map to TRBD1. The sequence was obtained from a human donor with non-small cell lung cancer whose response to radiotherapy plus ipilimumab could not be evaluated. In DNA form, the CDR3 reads TGTGCCAGCAGTCTCGGGACAGGTACCGAAAAACTGTTTTTT. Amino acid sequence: CASSLGTGTEKLFF.